The clone carrying this T cell receptor beta chain was counted at least ten times. The antigen is unknown. This sample stems from a study of CD8 T cells in ankylosing spondylitis. General study points: A TCR beta motif of 7 to 9 highly homologous variants seemed to mark ankylosing spondylitis blood.

TCR beta libraries were made by quantitative 5'-RACE with molecular barcodes. TCRdb itself ran the 5' RACE reads through MiXCR, one entry per CDR3 protein. The table has fewer than 550,000 distinct CDR3 sequences, about 5.2% seen once; the top ten hold 3.5%. V trimming: 5 bases; J trimming: 9 bases; junction bases outside the gene matches: 12. The CDR3 contains 15 residues. CDR1 and CDR2 from the germline V gene are SEHNR and FQNEAQ (reference sequence). V usage is TRBV7-9 and J usage is TRBJ2-2; 7 bases line up with TRBD1. The sequencing sample was made of blood, either unsorted or a sorted T cell fraction (not recorded which). The TCR comes from a male donor with ankylosing spondylitis. This CDR3 reads CASSQTGKDNRELFF. CDR3 coding DNA: TGTGCCAGCAGCCAGACAGGGAAGGATAACCGGGAGCTGTTTTTT.